This entry features one T cell receptor beta chain sequence. In the authors' workflow: Reference gene primer amplification yielded estimated nucleated cell counts. Profiled with immunoSEQ multiplex PCR; TCRdb holds only in-frame clones, not every one. V, J and clone size derive from that table, while D and trimming were established from the DNA sequence. The sample records some 380,000 clones, around 87% being singletons. The data were obtained in a study of blood T cell repertoires in COVID-19. Per germline, CDR1 MNHEY and CDR2 SVGAGI. The ends were cut back, 6 bases at V and 8 bases at J, with 22 bases in the middle. This CDR3 has 15 amino acids.

Specimen: peripheral blood. The rearrangement uses TRBV6-5 and TRBJ1-2; tentative D call: TRBD1 (6 bases). The sequence came from a man younger than 30 with active or convalescent COVID-19. The CDR3: CASSRIGRTGQGYTF. Here the CDR3 DNA reads TGTGCCAGCAGCCGAATCGGACGGACCGGACAGGGCTACACCTTC.